These T cell receptor beta chains were read from a single sample in a study of T cell clusters in autoimmune cytopenias. TCRdb reanalyzed the multiplex PCR reads and collapses them to one entry per CDR3 protein, without DNA. The table lists about 6,100 distinct CDR3 sequences. These data were likewise used in another study, on T cell repertoires in aging, cancer and after chemotherapy.

The source material was peripheral blood. These receptors were collected from a human donor in good health. The CDR3 runs from the conserved cysteine through the conserved F or W. Clone size, where shown, is once, few, many, or a class for clones that have expanded.

CASSLGGAGYNEQFF	TRBV5-4	TRBJ2-1	medium-sized
CASSDGAGGGYEQYF	TRBV5-4	TRBJ2-7	medium-sized
CASSQKQFGDEQFF	TRBV4-1	TRBJ2-1	NA
CSARDQGWDTGELFF	TRBV20-1	TRBJ2-2	NA
CAISEGAGAFGEQFF	TRBV10-3	TRBJ2-1	NA
CAWAMGRELYNEQFF	TRBV30	TRBJ2-1	medium-sized
CASSYSTRPPGEQYF	TRBV6-6	TRBJ2-7	medium-sized
CASSGAAEGHNEQFF	TRBV6-5	TRBJ2-1	medium-sized
CASSQPPGGYF	TRBV6-2/TRBV6-3	TRBJ2-7	NA
CASSLWGAGGGTEAFF	TRBV11-2	TRBJ1-1	NA
CASSFSYRGGETQYF	TRBV7-2	TRBJ2-5	NA
CASSFASGGAADTQYF	TRBV5-6	TRBJ2-3	NA
CASSLGREGTDTQYF	TRBV7-9	TRBJ2-3	medium-sized
CASSGRGTPFDGYTF	TRBV6-5	TRBJ1-2	medium-sized
CASSTASQTQHF	TRBV19	TRBJ1-5	medium-sized
CASTLGTGGVEQYF	TRBV12-3/TRBV12-4	TRBJ2-7	NA
CASSEDWRGGLSETQYF	TRBV6-1	TRBJ2-5	NA
CASRQGDQPQHF	TRBV6-6	TRBJ1-5	medium-sized
CSVARQGFYEQYF	TRBV29-1	TRBJ2-7	medium-sized
CASSISYEQYF	TRBV6-2/TRBV6-3	TRBJ2-7	medium-sized
CASSSSAETQYF	TRBV18	TRBJ2-5	medium-sized
CASSYGVGAYEQYF	TRBV6-5	TRBJ2-7	medium-sized
CASEKGTDRTGELFF	TRBV6-2/TRBV6-3	TRBJ2-2	medium-sized
CASSPAQLLGGYGYTF	TRBV18	TRBJ1-2	medium-sized
CASSPSGGPSETQYF	TRBV19	TRBJ2-5	NA
CASSREQGGGYTF	TRBV5-4	TRBJ1-2	NA